A selection of T cell receptor beta chains follows, all from one sample in a study of shared clonotypes between healthy human individuals. Profiling relied on immunoSEQ multiplex PCR, and the TCRdb table lists in-frame clones only, not all of them. Of about 2 million clones in the sample, approximately 94% were seen once. Sequenced sample: naive CD8+ T cells sorted from blood. These receptors all come from a young man in good health. CDR3s include the opening cysteine and the closing phenylalanine or tryptophan. A D gene is named only where the DNA matches it firmly. Not all rows give a size; the values are once, few, many and, for expanded clones, a class.

CASSIDGPSTRRARGNQPQHF	TGTGCCAGTAGTATAGATGGCCCCTCGACACGCAGGGCGCGAGGCAATCAGCCCCAGCATTTT	.	TRBJ1-5	TRBV19	.
CASSKNRDGGNTIYF	TGTGCCAGTAGCAAAAACCGGGACGGAGGAAACACCATATATTTT	.	TRBJ1-3	TRBV19	.
CASGENSNQPQHF	TGTGCCAGCGGCGAGAATAGCAATCAGCCCCAGCATTTT	.	TRBJ1-5	TRBV2	.
CASSPGPIYEQYF	TGTGCCAGCAGCCCGGGACCAATTTACGAGCAGTACTTC	.	TRBJ2-7	TRBV11-1	.
CASMEGSYNSPLHF	TGTGCCAGCATGGAGGGCTCCTATAATTCACCCCTCCACTTT	.	TRBJ1-6	TRBV6-5	.
CASSHSGSYNEQFF	TGCGCCAGCAGCCATAGCGGGAGTTACAATGAGCAGTTCTTC	.	TRBJ2-1	TRBV4-3	TRBD2
CASSQASGGGYEQYF	TGTGCCAGCAGCCAAGCATCAGGGGGAGGGTACGAGCAGTACTTC	.	TRBJ2-7	TRBV14	.
CASSYPGQGESTDTQYF	TGTGCCAGCAGCTACCCGGGACAGGGGGAAAGCACAGATACGCAGTATTTT	.	TRBJ2-3	TRBV7-9	TRBD1
CASIPATNEKLFF	TGTGCCAGCATCCCGGCAACTAATGAAAAACTGTTTTTT	.	TRBJ1-4	TRBV2	.
CASSQGRGVPGDHGYTF	TGCGCCAGCAGCCAAGGTAGAGGGGTTCCGGGGGATCATGGCTACACCTTC	.	TRBJ1-2	TRBV4-1	.
CASSEAGGVSYGYTF	TGTGCCAGCAGTGAGGCGGGAGGGGTTAGCTATGGCTACACCTTC	.	TRBJ1-2	TRBV6-1	.
CASASGTGVFF	TGTGCCAGCGCCTCCGGGACAGGGGTCTTCTTC	.	TRBJ1-2	TRBV2	TRBD1
CASSSGPGAMRYGYTF	TGTGCCAGCAGCTCTGGACCAGGTGCTATGCGATATGGCTACACCTTC	.	TRBJ1-2	TRBV7-6	.
CASSVAGEKLFF	TGTGCCAGCAGCGTAGCGGGTGAAAAACTGTTTTTT	.	TRBJ1-4	TRBV9	.
CASSPTGLYEQYF	TGTGCCAGCAGTCCGACAGGACTCTACGAGCAGTACTTC	.	TRBJ2-7	TRBV28	.
CASSSGTGAQETQYF	TGTGCCAGCAGCTCTGGGACAGGAGCTCAAGAGACCCAGTACTTC	.	TRBJ2-5	TRBV7-9	TRBD1
CASSQGSNTEAFF	TGCGCCAGCAGCCAGGGATCGAACACTGAAGCTTTCTTT	.	TRBJ1-1	TRBV4-1	.
CASSLSASSYEQYF	TGTGCCAGCAGTTTATCGGCCAGCTCCTACGAGCAGTACTTC	.	TRBJ2-7	TRBV27	.
CAWSSWTGSPYEQYF	TGTGCCTGGAGTTCATGGACAGGGAGTCCCTACGAGCAGTACTTC	.	TRBJ2-7	TRBV30	TRBD1
CAIRDRGGNYGYTF	TGTGCCATACGAGACAGGGGGGGTAACTATGGCTACACCTTC	.	TRBJ1-2	TRBV30	TRBD1
CAWSSNNEQFF	TGTGCCTGGAGCAGTAACAATGAGCAGTTCTTC	once	TRBJ2-1	TRBV30	.
CASSWGTASTDTQYF	TGTGCCAGCAGTTGGGGGACAGCTAGCACAGATACGCAGTATTTT	.	TRBJ2-3	TRBV28	TRBD1
CASSLNAGASYEQYF	TGTGCCAGCAGCTTGAACGCGGGAGCATCCTACGAGCAGTACTTC	.	TRBJ2-7	TRBV7-2	TRBD2
CASSINWRGAYNEQFF	TGTGCCAGCAGCATTAATTGGCGGGGGGCCTACAATGAGCAGTTCTTC	.	TRBJ2-1	TRBV7-8	TRBD2
CASSLSGVTEAFF	TGTGCCAGCAGCTTATCAGGTGTGACTGAAGCTTTCTTT	.	TRBJ1-1	TRBV11-1	.
CASSLRAGLSADEQYF	TGTGCCAGCAGTTTAAGGGCGGGCCTCTCCGCCGACGAGCAGTACTTC	.	TRBJ2-7	TRBV27	.
CASSLDAGGLNTEAFF	TGTGCCAGCAGCTTAGATGCCGGCGGATTAAACACTGAAGCTTTCTTT	.	TRBJ1-1	TRBV11-2	.
CASSESLGGVWISPLHF	TGTGCCAGCAGTGAAAGTCTGGGGGGGGTTTGGATTTCACCCCTCCACTTT	.	TRBJ1-6	TRBV25-1	.
CASSPQTSGTYEQYF	TGTGCCAGCAGTCCACAGACTAGCGGAACCTACGAGCAGTACTTC	.	TRBJ2-7	TRBV27	TRBD2
CASSVGGSSSSYNEQFF	TGTGCCAGCAGCGTGGGAGGGTCCTCAAGCTCCTACAATGAGCAGTTCTTC	.	TRBJ2-1	TRBV9	TRBD2
CASSFKLSYNEQFF	TGTGCCAGCAGTTTTAAACTCTCCTACAATGAGCAGTTCTTC	once	TRBJ2-1	TRBV27	.
CASSSETPTDTQYF	TGTGCCAGCAGCTCCGAAACCCCCACAGATACGCAGTATTTT	.	TRBJ2-3	TRBV9	.
CASSYGLAGGETQYF	TGTGCCAGCAGTTACGGCCTAGCGGGAGGAGAGACCCAGTACTTC	.	TRBJ2-5	TRBV6-5	TRBD2
CASGQDLDEQYF	TGTGCCAGCGGTCAAGATCTCGACGAGCAGTACTTC	.	TRBJ2-7	TRBV5-4	.
CAWSVGFEAFF	TGTGCCTGGAGTGTAGGGTTTGAAGCTTTCTTT	.	TRBJ1-1	TRBV30	.
CASSREGDPNEQYF	TGTGCCAGCAGCCGTGAAGGGGACCCCAACGAGCAGTACTTC	.	TRBJ2-7	TRBV7-9	.
CASSPGQGSDEQYF	TGTGCCAGCAGCCCGGGACAGGGGAGCGACGAGCAGTACTTC	once	TRBJ2-7	TRBV7-2	TRBD1
CASSGQDQETQYF	TGTGCCAGCAGCGGGCAGGACCAAGAGACCCAGTACTTC	once	TRBJ2-5	TRBV13	.
CASSASQGLANTEAFF	TGTGCCAGCAGCGCCTCACAGGGGTTGGCGAACACTGAAGCTTTCTTT	.	TRBJ1-1	TRBV9	TRBD1